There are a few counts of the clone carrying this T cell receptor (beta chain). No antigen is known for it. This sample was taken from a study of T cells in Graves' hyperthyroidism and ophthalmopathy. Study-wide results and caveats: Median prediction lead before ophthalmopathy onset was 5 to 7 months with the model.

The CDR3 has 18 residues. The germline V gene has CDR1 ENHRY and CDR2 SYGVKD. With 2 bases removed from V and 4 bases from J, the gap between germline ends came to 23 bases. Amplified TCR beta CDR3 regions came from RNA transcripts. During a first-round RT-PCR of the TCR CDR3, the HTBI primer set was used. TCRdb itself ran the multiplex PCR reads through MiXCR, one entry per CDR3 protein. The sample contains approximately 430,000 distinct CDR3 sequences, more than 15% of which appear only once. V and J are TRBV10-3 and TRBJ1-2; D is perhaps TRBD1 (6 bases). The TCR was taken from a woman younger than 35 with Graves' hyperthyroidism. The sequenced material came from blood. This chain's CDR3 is CAISEPTGTRPEIYGYTF. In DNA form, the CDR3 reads TGTGCCATCAGTGAGCCGACCGGGACAAGGCCCGAGATCTATGGCTACACCTTC.